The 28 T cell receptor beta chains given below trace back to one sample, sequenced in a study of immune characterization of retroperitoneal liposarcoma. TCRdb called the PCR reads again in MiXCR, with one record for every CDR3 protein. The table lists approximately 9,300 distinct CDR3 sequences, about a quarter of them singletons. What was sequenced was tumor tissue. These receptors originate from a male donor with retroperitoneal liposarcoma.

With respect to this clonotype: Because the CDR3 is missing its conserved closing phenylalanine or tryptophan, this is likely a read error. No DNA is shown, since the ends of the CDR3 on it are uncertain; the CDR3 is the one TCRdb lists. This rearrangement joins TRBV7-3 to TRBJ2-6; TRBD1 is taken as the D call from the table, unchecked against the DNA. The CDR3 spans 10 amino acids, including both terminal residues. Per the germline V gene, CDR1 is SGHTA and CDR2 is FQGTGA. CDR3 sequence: CASSSQPGQG.

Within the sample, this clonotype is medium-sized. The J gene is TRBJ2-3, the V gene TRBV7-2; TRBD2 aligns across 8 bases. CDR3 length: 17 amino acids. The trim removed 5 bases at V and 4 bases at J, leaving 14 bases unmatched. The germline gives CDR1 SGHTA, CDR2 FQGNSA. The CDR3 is CASSLSVSGGRADTQYF. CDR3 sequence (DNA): TGTGCCAGCAGCCTTTCGGTATCGGGGGGGCGGGCAGATACGCAGTATTTT. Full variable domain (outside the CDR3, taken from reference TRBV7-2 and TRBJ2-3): GAGVSQSPSNKVTEKGKDVELRCDPISGHTALYWYRQSLGQGLEFLIYFQGNSAPDKSGLPSDRFSAERTGGSVSTLTIQRTQQEDSAVYLCASSLSVSGGRADTQYFGPGTRLTVL.

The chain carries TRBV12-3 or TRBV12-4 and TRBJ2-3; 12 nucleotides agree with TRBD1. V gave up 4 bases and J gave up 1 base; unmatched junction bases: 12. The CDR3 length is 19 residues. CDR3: CASSSTGTGGLGGTDTQYF. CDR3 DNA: TGTGCCAGCAGTTCCACCGGGACAGGGGGCTTGGGGGGCACAGATACGCAGTATTTT.

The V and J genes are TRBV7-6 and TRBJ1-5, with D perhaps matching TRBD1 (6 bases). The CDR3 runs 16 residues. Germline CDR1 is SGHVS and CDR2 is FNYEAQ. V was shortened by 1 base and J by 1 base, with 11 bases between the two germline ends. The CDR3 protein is CASSLDTGFSNQPQHF. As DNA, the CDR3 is TGTGCCAGCAGCTTAGATACAGGGTTCAGCAATCAGCCCCAGCATTTT.

Here the CDR3 DNA reads TGTGCCAGCAGCCCCGGGACTAGTGCGAACAATGAGCAGTTCTTC. It specifies CASSPGTSANNEQFF. V and J are TRBV11-3 and TRBJ2-1, with TRBD2 identical over 8 bases. The germline gives CDR1 SGHNT, CDR2 YENEEA. Trimming at V came to 5 bases and at J to 5 bases, leaving 8 bases not matched to a gene. This CDR3 region has 15 residues.

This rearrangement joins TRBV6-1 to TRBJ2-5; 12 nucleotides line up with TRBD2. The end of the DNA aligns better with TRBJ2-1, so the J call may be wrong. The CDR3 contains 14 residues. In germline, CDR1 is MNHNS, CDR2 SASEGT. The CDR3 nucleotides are TGTGCCAGCAGCGGACTAGCGGGGCTCAATGAGCAGTTCTTC. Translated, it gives CASSGLAGLNEQFF.

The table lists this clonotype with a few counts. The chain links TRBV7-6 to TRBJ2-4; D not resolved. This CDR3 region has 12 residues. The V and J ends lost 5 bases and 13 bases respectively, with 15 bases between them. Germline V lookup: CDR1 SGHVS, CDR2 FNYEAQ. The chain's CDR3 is CASSADTLQQYF. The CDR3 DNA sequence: TGTGCCAGCAGCGCCGACACACTCCAGCAGTACTTC.

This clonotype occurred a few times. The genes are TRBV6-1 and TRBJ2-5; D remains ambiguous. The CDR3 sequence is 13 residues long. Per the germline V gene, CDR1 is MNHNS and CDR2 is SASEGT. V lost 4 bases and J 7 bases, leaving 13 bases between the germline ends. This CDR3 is CASSATTIRTQYF. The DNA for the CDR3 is TGTGCCAGCAGTGCAACCACAATAAGGACCCAGTACTTC.

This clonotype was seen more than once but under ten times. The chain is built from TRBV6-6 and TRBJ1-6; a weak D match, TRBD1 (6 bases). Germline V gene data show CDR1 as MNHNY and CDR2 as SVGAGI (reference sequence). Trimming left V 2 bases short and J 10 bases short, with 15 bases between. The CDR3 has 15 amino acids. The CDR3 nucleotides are TGTGCCAGCAGTTACATCATGGGGGGCGGCTCACCCCTCCACTTT. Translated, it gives CASSYIMGGGSPLHF.

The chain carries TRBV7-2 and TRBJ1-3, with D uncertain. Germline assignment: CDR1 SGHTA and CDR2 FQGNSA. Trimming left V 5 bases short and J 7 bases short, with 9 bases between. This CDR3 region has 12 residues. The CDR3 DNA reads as TGTGCCAGCAGCCCTAGCCGGAACACCATATATTTT. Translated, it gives CASSPSRNTIYF.

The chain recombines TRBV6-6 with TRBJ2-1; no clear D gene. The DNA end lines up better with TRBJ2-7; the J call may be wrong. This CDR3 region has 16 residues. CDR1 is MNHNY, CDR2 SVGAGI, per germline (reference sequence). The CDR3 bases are TGTGCCAGCAGTTACCTCAGCATAAGCTCCTACAATGAGCAGTACTTC. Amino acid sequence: CASSYLSISSYNEQYF.

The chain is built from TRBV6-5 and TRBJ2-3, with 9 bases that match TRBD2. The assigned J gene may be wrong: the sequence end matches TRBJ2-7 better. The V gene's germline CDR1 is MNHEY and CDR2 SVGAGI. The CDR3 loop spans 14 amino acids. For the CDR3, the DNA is TGTGCCAGCAACTTAGCGGGAGCTGGCGATGAGCAGTACTTC. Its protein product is CASNLAGAGDEQYF.

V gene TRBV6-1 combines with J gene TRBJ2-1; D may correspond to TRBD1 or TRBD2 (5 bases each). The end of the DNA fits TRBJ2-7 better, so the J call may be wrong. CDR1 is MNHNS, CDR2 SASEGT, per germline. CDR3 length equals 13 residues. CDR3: CASGAREWDEQYF. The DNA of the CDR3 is TGTGCCAGCGGGGCAAGGGAGTGGGACGAGCAGTACTTC.

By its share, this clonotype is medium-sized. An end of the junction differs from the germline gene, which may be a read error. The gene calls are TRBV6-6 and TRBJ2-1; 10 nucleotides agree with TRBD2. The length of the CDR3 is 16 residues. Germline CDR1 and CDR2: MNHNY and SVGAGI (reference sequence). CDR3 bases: TGTGCCAGCAGTGACTCGAGCGGGGGGGCCTACAATGAGCAGTTCTTC. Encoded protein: CASSDSSGGAYNEQFF.

The CDR3 bases are TGTGCCAGCAGCTTGAATCAGGGAACCGAAGCTTTCTTT. Residues: CASSLNQGTEAFF. V usage is TRBV7-2 and J usage is TRBJ1-1; D possibly corresponds to TRBD1 (5 bases). There are 13 residues in the CDR3. CDR1 is SGHTA and CDR2 is FQGNSA in the germline V gene. The ends were cut back, 3 bases at V and 8 bases at J, with 13 bases in the middle. Supplemented by reference TRBV7-2 and TRBJ1-1, the full variable domain reads GAGVSQSPSNKVTEKGKDVELRCDPISGHTALYWYRQSLGQGLEFLIYFQGNSAPDKSGLPSDRFSAERTGGSVSTLTIQRTQQEDSAVYLCASSLNQGTEAFFGQGTRLTVV.

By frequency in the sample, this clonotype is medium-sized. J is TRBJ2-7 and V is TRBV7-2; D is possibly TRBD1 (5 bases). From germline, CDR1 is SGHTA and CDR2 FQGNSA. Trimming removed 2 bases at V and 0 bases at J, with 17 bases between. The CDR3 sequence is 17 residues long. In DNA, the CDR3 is TGTGCCAGCAGCTTATCGGCCTCATGGACAAACTCCTACGAGCAGTACTTC. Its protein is CASSLSASWTNSYEQYF.

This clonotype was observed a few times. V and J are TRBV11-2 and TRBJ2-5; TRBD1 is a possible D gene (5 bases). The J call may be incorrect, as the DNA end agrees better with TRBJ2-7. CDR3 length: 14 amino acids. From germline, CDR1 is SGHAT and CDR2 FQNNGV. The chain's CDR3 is CASSELRVSYEQYF. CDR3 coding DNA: TGTGCCAGCAGCGAGCTCAGGGTTTCCTACGAGCAGTACTTC.

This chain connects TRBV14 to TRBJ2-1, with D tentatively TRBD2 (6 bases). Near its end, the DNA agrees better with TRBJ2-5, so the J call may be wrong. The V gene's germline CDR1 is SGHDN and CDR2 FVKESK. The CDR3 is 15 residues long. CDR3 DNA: TGTGCCAGCAGCTTCGCCCCCGGGGGTCAAGAGACCCAGTACTTC. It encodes CASSFAPGGQETQYF.

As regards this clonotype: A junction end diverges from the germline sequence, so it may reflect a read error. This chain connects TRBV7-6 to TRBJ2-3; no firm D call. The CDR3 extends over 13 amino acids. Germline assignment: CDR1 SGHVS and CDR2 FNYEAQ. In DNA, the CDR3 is TGTGTCAGCAGCACCCCGGCCCGCCTCGAGCAGTACTTT. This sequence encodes CVSSTPARLEQYF.

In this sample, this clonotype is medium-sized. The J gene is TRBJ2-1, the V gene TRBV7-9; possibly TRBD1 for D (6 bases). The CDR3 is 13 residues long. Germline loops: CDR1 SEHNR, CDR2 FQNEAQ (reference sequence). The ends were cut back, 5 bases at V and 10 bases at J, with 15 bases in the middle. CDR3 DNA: TGTGCCAGCAGCGAGACAGGAGCCTACGAGCAGTTCTTC. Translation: CASSETGAYEQFF.

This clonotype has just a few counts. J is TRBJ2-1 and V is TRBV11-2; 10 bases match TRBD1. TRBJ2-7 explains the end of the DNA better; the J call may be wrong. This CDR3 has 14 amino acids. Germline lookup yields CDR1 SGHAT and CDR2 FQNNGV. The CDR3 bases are TGTGCCAGCAGCTTCGGGACAGGGGTTTACGAGCAGTACTTC. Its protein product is CASSFGTGVYEQYF.

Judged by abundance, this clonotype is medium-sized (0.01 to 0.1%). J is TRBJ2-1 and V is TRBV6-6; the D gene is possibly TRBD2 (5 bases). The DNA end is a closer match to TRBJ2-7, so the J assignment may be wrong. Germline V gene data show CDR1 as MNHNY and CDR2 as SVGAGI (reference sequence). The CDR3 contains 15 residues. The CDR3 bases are TGTGCCAGCAGTTACGAAGGGAGAGGGTACAATGAGCAGTACTTC. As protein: CASSYEGRGYNEQYF.

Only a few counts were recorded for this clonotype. The CDR3 DNA reads TGTGCCACCAGTGACCTAAACAGGGGGCCTAACTATGGCTACACCTTC. This codes for CATSDLNRGPNYGYTF. This chain joins TRBV24-1 and TRBJ1-2, with TRBD1 matching 9 bases. Germline loops: CDR1 KGHDR, CDR2 SFDVKD. The CDR3 has 16 amino acids. With V trimmed by 4 bases and J by 0 bases, 5 bases remained unmatched.

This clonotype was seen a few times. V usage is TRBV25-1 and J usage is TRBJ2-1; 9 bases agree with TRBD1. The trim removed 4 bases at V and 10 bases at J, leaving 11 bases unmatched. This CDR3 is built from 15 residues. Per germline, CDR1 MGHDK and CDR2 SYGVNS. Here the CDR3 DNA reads TGTGCCAGCAGTGCCCCCAGCGGGACAGGGTACGAGCAGTTCTTC. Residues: CASSAPSGTGYEQFF.

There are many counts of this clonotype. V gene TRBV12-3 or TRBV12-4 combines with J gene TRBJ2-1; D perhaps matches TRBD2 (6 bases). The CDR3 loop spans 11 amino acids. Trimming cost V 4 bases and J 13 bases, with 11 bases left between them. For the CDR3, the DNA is TGTGCCAGCAGTTCGGGACTCCTCCAGTTCTTC. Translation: CASSSGLLQFF.

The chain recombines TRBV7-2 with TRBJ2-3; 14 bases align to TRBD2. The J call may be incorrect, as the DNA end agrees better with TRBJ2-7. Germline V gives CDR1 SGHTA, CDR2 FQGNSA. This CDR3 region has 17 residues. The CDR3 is CASSPMGTSGSAYEQYF. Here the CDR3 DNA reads TGTGCCAGCAGCCCTATGGGGACTAGCGGGAGCGCCTACGAGCAGTACTTC.

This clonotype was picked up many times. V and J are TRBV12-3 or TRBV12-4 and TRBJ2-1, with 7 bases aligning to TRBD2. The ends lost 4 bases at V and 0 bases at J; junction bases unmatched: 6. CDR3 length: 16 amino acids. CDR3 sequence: CASSSSGGRSYNEQFF. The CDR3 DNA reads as TGTGCCAGCAGTTCTAGCGGAGGCCGCTCCTACAATGAGCAGTTCTTC.

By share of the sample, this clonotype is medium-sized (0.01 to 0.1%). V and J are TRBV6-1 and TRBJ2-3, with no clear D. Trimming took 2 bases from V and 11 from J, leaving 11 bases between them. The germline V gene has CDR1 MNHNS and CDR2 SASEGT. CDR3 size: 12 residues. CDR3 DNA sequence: TGTGCCAGCAGTGAATTGTCGCCATTGCAGTATTTT. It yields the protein CASSELSPLQYF.